The 13 T cell receptor beta chains below were found in one sample sequenced in a study of cytomegalovirus exposure and HLA in healthy donors. Only in-frame clones appear in the TCRdb table, and some are missing; sequencing was by immunoSEQ multiplex PCR. The sample contains tens of thousands of clones, approximately 91% of which appear only once. Sequencing was done on a sample of PBMCs. Source of these receptors: a man aged 25 to 40 in good health and CMV-seronegative.

The chain employs TRBV28 and TRBJ1-2; possibly TRBD1 for D (6 bases). V lost 10 bases, J lost 8 bases, and 17 bases lay in between. The CDR3 covers 12 residues. Germline V lookup: CDR1 MDHEN, CDR2 SYDVKM. CDR3 residues: CATLTGRWGYTF. Here the CDR3 DNA reads TGTGCCACCCTCACAGGGAGATGGGGCTACACCTTC.

The CDR3 sequence: CASRDTGRLGEQYF. CDR3 nucleotide sequence: TGTGCCAGCAGGGATACAGGACGGTTGGGAGAGCAGTACTTC. The rearrangement uses TRBV2 and TRBJ2-7; a weak D match, TRBD1 (5 bases). CDR3 size: 14 residues. CDR1 is SNHLY and CDR2 is FYNNEI in the germline V gene. The germline V and J ends were trimmed by 6 bases and 7 bases, with 19 bases remaining between them.

V usage is TRBV11-2 and J usage is TRBJ2-7; no firm D call. V was pared by 3 bases and J by 5 bases, with 2 bases between. This CDR3 has 10 residues. The germline CDR1 and CDR2 sequences are SGHAT and FQNNGV. The chain's CDR3 is CASSFNEQYF. Written as DNA, the CDR3 is TGTGCCAGCAGCTTTAACGAGCAGTACTTC.

The J gene is TRBJ1-3, the V gene TRBV7-2; no firm D call. The CDR3 contains 13 residues. The germline gives CDR1 SGHTA, CDR2 FQGNSA. V was clipped by 1 base and J by 7 bases, with 8 bases between them. The CDR3 coding sequence is TGTGCCAGCAGCTTAGATCCTAGGAACACCATATATTTT. Amino acid sequence: CASSLDPRNTIYF. Supplemented by reference TRBV7-2 and TRBJ1-3, the full variable domain reads GAGVSQSPSNKVTEKGKDVELRCDPISGHTALYWYRQSLGQGLEFLIYFQGNSAPDKSGLPSDRFSAERTGGSVSTLTIQRTQQEDSAVYLCASSLDPRNTIYFGEGSWLTVV.

The chain couples TRBV2 to TRBJ1-5; D is unclear. Trimming removed 3 bases from V and 0 bases from J, with 9 bases in between. Germline V gene lookup returns CDR1 SNHLY and CDR2 FYNNEI. This CDR3 has 15 amino acids. Written as DNA, the CDR3 is TGTGCCAGCAGTGATTCGGGGAATAGCAATCAGCCCCAGCATTTT. The encoded protein is CASSDSGNSNQPQHF.

The chain is built from TRBV18 and TRBJ2-3; 8 bases are a match to TRBD1. Germline-derived CDR1 and CDR2 are KGHSH and LQKENI. The CDR3 covers 15 residues. V lost 3 bases, J lost 2 bases, and 4 bases stayed unmatched. The CDR3 region is CASSPRTGITDTQYF. CDR3 DNA: TGTGCCAGCTCACCCCGGACAGGGATCACAGATACGCAGTATTTT.

The chain uses TRBV4-2 and TRBJ2-1; 11 bases agree with TRBD2. V lost 0 bases, J lost 4 bases, and 5 bases stayed unmatched. Germline CDR1 reads LGHNA; CDR2 reads YNFKEQ. This CDR3 region has 17 residues. This chain's CDR3 is CASSQDLTSGTYNEQFF. CDR3 bases: TGTGCCAGCAGCCAAGATTTGACTAGCGGGACTTACAATGAGCAGTTCTTC.

The rearrangement uses TRBV2 and TRBJ1-2, with unresolved D. The V end lost 3 bases, the J end lost 6 bases, and 11 bases lay between the germline ends. In germline, CDR1 is SNHLY, CDR2 FYNNEI. This CDR3 is 13 amino acids long. CDR3 sequence: CASSDDTGNGYTF. The CDR3 bases are TGTGCCAGCAGTGACGACACCGGAAATGGCTACACCTTC. Full variable domain (missing parts from reference TRBV2 and TRBJ1-2): EPEVTQTPSHQVTQMGQEVILRCVPISNHLYFYWYRQILGQKVEFLVSFYNNEISEKSEIFDDQFSVERPDGSNFTLKIRSTKLEDSAMYFCASSDDTGNGYTFGSGTRLTVV.

The rearrangement joins TRBV5-1 to TRBJ2-5, with D tentatively TRBD2 (6 bases). This CDR3 contains 17 residues. Trimming took off 0 bases at V and 1 base at J, with 16 bases between the two ends. Germline V gives CDR1 SGHRS, CDR2 YFSETQ. CDR3 DNA: TGCGCCAGCAGCTTGGCCTTAGCGGAGGGATTCCAAGAGACCCAGTACTTC. Protein sequence: CASSLALAEGFQETQYF.

This chain uses TRBV6-6 with TRBJ1-4; D is undetermined. Germline CDR1 and CDR2: MNHNY and SVGAGI (reference sequence). This CDR3 comprises 15 residues. Trimming stripped 5 bases from V and 0 bases from J, with 10 bases between. CDR3 loop: CASSPRGATNEKLFF. In DNA, the CDR3 is TGTGCCAGCAGTCCCCGGGGAGCAACTAATGAAAAACTGTTTTTT.

V gene TRBV10-1 combines with J gene TRBJ1-1; 8 positions agree with TRBD1. V shed 3 bases and J 11 bases; nucleotides not matched to a gene: 5. Germline V CDR1 and CDR2: WNHNN, SYGVQD (reference sequence). CDR3 size: 12 residues. The CDR3 protein is CASSDKDRAAFF. CDR3 coding DNA: TGCGCCAGCAGTGACAAGGACAGGGCTGCTTTCTTT.

In its sample, this clone was seen once. This chain links TRBV5-1 with TRBJ2-5; 11 bases align to TRBD1. The germline CDR1 and CDR2 sequences are SGHRS and YFSETQ. This CDR3 is built from 15 residues. Trimming took 4 bases from V and 5 from J; bases not matched to a gene: 7. The DNA of the CDR3 is TGCGCCAGCAGCGACGGACAGGGGGCGCGTGAGACCCAGTACTTC. It codes for CASSDGQGARETQYF.

This clone was found a few times. This chain uses TRBV5-5 with TRBJ1-2; possibly TRBD1 for D (5 bases). This CDR3 has 13 residues. CDR1 SGHKS and CDR2 YYEKEE come from the germline V gene (reference sequence). V lost 2 bases to trimming and J lost 3 bases, with 8 bases between them. Written as DNA, the CDR3 is TGTGCCAGCAGCTTCGGACACGACTATGGCTACACCTTC. It specifies CASSFGHDYGYTF.